Below are 30 T cell receptor beta chains sequenced from a single sample in a study of cytomegalovirus exposure and HLA in healthy donors. The method was immunoSEQ multiplex PCR; TCRdb's version includes in-frame clones alone and lacks a portion of them. This sample has about 57,000 clones; 85% to 95% occur once, and the top ten carry about 5.8%. Sequencing used PBMCs. These receptors were collected from a woman aged 18-29 years in good health and CMV-seronegative.

This chain joins TRBV7-6 and TRBJ2-3, with TRBD2 identical over 15 bases. The V segment lost 4 bases and the J segment 3 bases; nucleotides outside the gene matches: 8. CDR3 length: 18 residues. Germline V gene data show CDR1 as SGHVS and CDR2 as FNYEAQ. CDR3 loop: CASSSPGLAGGGTDTQYF. CDR3 coding DNA: TGTGCCAGCAGCTCGCCGGGACTAGCGGGGGGCGGTACAGATACGCAGTATTTT.

The rearrangement uses TRBV9 and TRBJ1-4; 11 bases align to TRBD1. There are 18 residues in the CDR3. The germline CDR1 and CDR2 sequences are SGDLS and YYNGEE. V gave up 3 bases and J gave up 0 bases; unmatched junction bases: 7. The CDR3 coding sequence is TGTGCCAGCAGCGCGGGACAGGGGGTACTAGCAACTAATGAAAAACTGTTTTTT. As protein: CASSAGQGVLATNEKLFF.

This rearrangement joins TRBV5-6 to TRBJ1-1; the match to TRBD1 covers 8 bases. Germline V gives CDR1 SGHDT, CDR2 YYEEEE. V gave up 3 bases and J gave up 4 bases; unmatched junction bases: 8. This CDR3 contains 15 residues. DNA for the CDR3: TGTGCCAGCAGCTGGAAGGACAGGGTCGGCACTGAAGCTTTCTTT. Encoded protein: CASSWKDRVGTEAFF.

Written as DNA, the CDR3 is TGTGCCTGGACAGGGTCGTTTGACAATGAAAAACTGTTTTTT. Translation gives CAWTGSFDNEKLFF. The chain employs TRBV30 and TRBJ1-4; weak D call: TRBD1 (5 bases). V lost 4 bases, J lost 5 bases, and 14 bases lay in between. CDR1 GTSNPN and CDR2 SVGIG come from the germline V gene (reference sequence). The CDR3 is 14 amino acids.

V is TRBV19 and J is TRBJ1-5, with D possibly matching TRBD1 (6 bases). Germline CDR1 is LNHDA and CDR2 is SQIVND (reference sequence). Trimming removed 5 bases at V and 1 base at J, with 15 bases between. The CDR3 runs to 16 residues. The DNA for the CDR3 is TGTGCCAGTAGTGCCCGCAGGGGCGACAGCAATCAGCCCCAGCATTTT. Its protein product is CASSARRGDSNQPQHF.

This chain uses TRBV7-3 with TRBJ2-3; 8 bases align to TRBD2. The J segment lost 1 base and the V segment lost 0 bases, leaving 6 bases of the junction unmatched. The CDR3 extends over 17 amino acids. Germline V gene lookup returns CDR1 SGHTA and CDR2 FQGTGA. The CDR3 coding sequence is TGTGCCAGCAGCTTAACCGGCCGGGGGGGCCGCACAGATACGCAGTATTTT. Residues: CASSLTGRGGRTDTQYF.

This chain joins TRBV9 and TRBJ2-7; D possibly corresponds to TRBD1 (6 bases). V lost 2 bases and J lost 5, with 14 bases in between. Germline CDR1 reads SGDLS; CDR2 reads YYNGEE. CDR3 size: 14 residues. The chain's CDR3 is CASSVSGDPHEQYF. CDR3 DNA sequence: TGTGCCAGCAGCGTCTCAGGGGATCCCCACGAGCAGTACTTC.

The rearrangement links TRBV6-5 to TRBJ1-2, with 8 nucleotides matching TRBD1. Germline trimming cut 6 bases from V and 7 bases from J; bases unmatched to any gene: 13. CDR1 and CDR2 (germline): MNHEY, SVGAGI. This CDR3 spans 15 amino acids. The chain's CDR3 is CASSQNQGAGGGYTF. DNA for the CDR3: TGTGCCAGCAGCCAAAACCAGGGGGCAGGAGGTGGCTACACCTTC.

The V and J genes are TRBV6-5 and TRBJ2-3; 7 bases agree with TRBD1. The germline gives CDR1 MNHEY, CDR2 SVGAGI. Germline trimming cut 10 bases from V and 1 base from J; bases unmatched to any gene: 5. The CDR3 consists of 13 residues. The CDR3 bases are TGTGCCACCAGGGGGACAGGCACAGATACGCAGTATTTT. Protein product: CATRGTGTDTQYF.

The rearrangement uses TRBV7-9 and TRBJ2-7; TRBD1 might be the D (6 bases). The CDR3 extends over 14 amino acids. CDR1 is SEHNR and CDR2 is FQNEAQ in the germline V gene (reference sequence). Trimming took off 5 bases at V and 3 bases at J, with 14 bases between the two ends. CDR3: CASSGSRTVYEQYF. In DNA form, the CDR3 reads TGTGCCAGCAGCGGCTCTCGGACAGTCTACGAGCAGTACTTC.

The rearrangement links TRBV5-4 to TRBJ1-3, with D hard to call. The CDR3 consists of 16 residues. Trimming left V 0 bases short and J 0 bases short, with 10 bases between. Germline-derived CDR1 and CDR2 are SGHNT and YYREEE (reference sequence). This CDR3 reads CASSLEQTNSGNTIYF. DNA for the CDR3: TGTGCCAGCAGCTTGGAACAGACTAACTCTGGAAACACCATATATTTT.

The V and J genes are TRBV7-8 and TRBJ1-2; D may be TRBD1 (6 bases). V lost 5 bases and J 7 bases, leaving 23 bases between the germline ends. This CDR3 spans 16 amino acids. CDR1 and CDR2 (germline): SGHVS, FQNEAQ. The CDR3 nucleotides read TGTGCCAGCAGCGCCCTGCGGACACAGGGTGAAAGTGGCTACACCTTC. Translated, it gives CASSALRTQGESGYTF.

This chain connects TRBV5-4 to TRBJ1-2, with 10 bases matching TRBD1. The CDR3 is made up of 16 amino acids. The germline CDR1 and CDR2 sequences are SGHNT and YYREEE (reference sequence). V shed 2 bases and J 3 bases; nucleotides not matched to a gene: 7. CDR3 nucleotide sequence: TGTGCCAGCAGCTTTCGACAGGGGGCGCAGGACTATGGCTACACCTTC. Its translation is CASSFRQGAQDYGYTF.

This clone was detected once. The rearrangement joins TRBV10-1 to TRBJ2-7; 10 bases map to TRBD1. The trim removed 3 bases at V and 4 bases at J, leaving 12 bases unmatched. The CDR3 length is 17 residues. Germline V gene data show CDR1 as WNHNN and CDR2 as SYGVQD (reference sequence). This chain's CDR3 is CASSEECMGQGPYEQYF. For the CDR3, the DNA is TGCGCCAGCAGTGAAGAATGTATGGGACAGGGGCCATACGAGCAGTACTTC.

V gene TRBV5-5 combines with J gene TRBJ1-1; a weak D match, TRBD1 (6 bases). The CDR3 is 18 residues long. From germline, CDR1 is SGHKS and CDR2 YYEKEE (reference sequence). V shed 4 bases and J shed 3 bases, with 25 bases lying between them. The CDR3 coding sequence is TGTGCCAGCAGCCCCGACGGCGGCAGGGAGGGGGTTGACACTGAAGCTTTCTTT. Protein sequence: CASSPDGGREGVDTEAFF.

The V and J genes are TRBV7-8 and TRBJ1-1, with D unresolved. The germline V and J ends were trimmed by 2 bases and 7 bases, with 8 bases remaining between them. This CDR3 spans 12 amino acids. The V gene's germline CDR1 is SGHVS and CDR2 FQNEAQ. This chain's CDR3 is CASSLTADEAFF. In nucleotides, the CDR3 is TGTGCCAGCAGCTTAACAGCTGATGAAGCTTTCTTT.

V usage is TRBV7-9 and J usage is TRBJ1-2; no definite D call. V lost 8 bases and J lost 8, with 36 bases in between. There are 19 residues in the CDR3. Germline V gives CDR1 SEHNR, CDR2 FQNEAQ (reference sequence). This CDR3 is CASCGELQSPVNGEDGYTF. The CDR3 DNA is TGTGCCAGCTGCGGGGAGCTGCAAAGCCCCGTTAATGGGGAGGACGGCTACACCTTC.

The chain links TRBV27 to TRBJ2-5; possible D gene TRBD2, 6 bases. V was trimmed by 6 bases and J by 5 bases, leaving 22 bases between them. Germline V CDR1 and CDR2: MNHEY, SMNVEV (reference sequence). The CDR3 runs 16 residues. The CDR3 nucleotides are TGTGCCAGCAGCGCTTGGGTAGCGGACCACAGGGAGACCCAGTACTTC. Translated, it gives CASSAWVADHRETQYF.

This clone was found once. The rearrangement uses TRBV7-9 and TRBJ2-7; D is perhaps TRBD2 (6 bases). Germline V gene data show CDR1 as SEHNR and CDR2 as FQNEAQ (reference sequence). The CDR3 is 13 residues long. Trimming pared 6 bases from V and 0 bases from J, leaving 9 bases between. CDR3 DNA: TGTGCCAGCAGTCGGGGGAACTCCTACGAGCAGTACTTC. Amino acids: CASSRGNSYEQYF. The whole variable domain, remainder taken from reference TRBV7-9 and TRBJ2-7, is DTGVSQNPRHKITKRGQNVTFRCDPISEHNRLYWYRQTLGQGPEFLTYFQNEAQLEKSRLLSDRFSAERPKGSFSTLEIQRTEQGDSAMYLCASSRGNSYEQYFGPGTRLTVT.

This clone was found once. This chain links TRBV29-1 with TRBJ1-3; 9 nucleotides match TRBD1. V shed 6 bases and J 0 bases; nucleotides not matched to a gene: 6. Germline lookup yields CDR1 SQVTM and CDR2 ANQGSEA. The CDR3 totals 15 residues. This CDR3 reads CSVGTGTNSGNTIYF. CDR3 in DNA: TGCAGCGTCGGGACAGGGACAAACTCTGGAAACACCATATATTTT.

The CDR3 loop is CASSHDRDNTEAFF. The CDR3 nucleotides are TGCGCCAGCAGCCACGACAGGGATAACACTGAAGCTTTCTTT. The V call is TRBV4-3, the J call TRBJ1-1, with 7 bases fitting TRBD1. The CDR3 length is 14 residues. J gave up 2 bases and V 3 bases, and 3 bases lay outside the gene matches. Germline V lookup: CDR1 LGHNA, CDR2 YSLEER.

The chain joins TRBV6-1 to TRBJ2-1; 7 nucleotides agree with TRBD1. V dropped 7 bases and J dropped 4; count of bases not matched to a gene: 7. The CDR3 is made up of 14 amino acids. Germline assignment: CDR1 MNHNS and CDR2 SASEGT. CDR3 in DNA: TGTGCCAGCATTACCGGGACAGTATACAATGAGCAGTTCTTC. It yields the protein CASITGTVYNEQFF.

The V and J genes are TRBV25-1 and TRBJ2-1; TRBD2 aligns across 7 bases. J was trimmed by 4 bases and V by 4 bases; bases with no gene match: 13. The CDR3 runs 17 residues. Germline lookup yields CDR1 MGHDK and CDR2 SYGVNS. This CDR3 reads CASSVLMGRGVYNEQFF. CDR3 bases: TGTGCCAGCAGTGTTCTAATGGGACGGGGGGTATACAATGAGCAGTTCTTC. Based on the CDR3 plus reference TRBV25-1 and TRBJ2-1, the full variable domain is EADIYQTPRYLVIGTGKKITLECSQTMGHDKMYWYQQDPGMELHLIHYSYGVNSTEKGDLSSESTVSRIRTEHFPLTLESARPSHTSQYLCASSVLMGRGVYNEQFFGPGTRLTVL.

The chain carries TRBV19 and TRBJ1-5, with 7 bases that match TRBD1. The V gene end was trimmed by 7 bases and the J gene end by 6 bases; junction bases not matched to a gene: 9. The CDR3 loop spans 14 amino acids. CDR1 and CDR2 from the germline V gene are LNHDA and SQIVND (reference sequence). The chain's CDR3 is CASNPGGEVQPQHF. The CDR3 DNA reads TGTGCCAGTAACCCAGGGGGAGAAGTTCAGCCCCAGCATTTT.

CDR3 sequence (DNA): TGTGCCAGCGTATCAGGGGCGGAGGAGACCCAGTACTTC. This codes for CASVSGAEETQYF. V gene TRBV6-1 combines with J gene TRBJ2-5; perhaps TRBD1 as D (6 bases). Germline V gene data show CDR1 as MNHNS and CDR2 as SASEGT. The germline V and J ends were trimmed by 8 bases and 5 bases, with 15 bases remaining between them. CDR3 length: 13 residues.

The chain links TRBV6-1 to TRBJ2-3; 8 bases fit TRBD2. CDR3 length equals 15 residues. Looked up from germline, CDR1 is MNHNS and CDR2 is SASEGT. V lost 4 bases and J lost 4; bases outside the gene matches: 7. CDR3 sequence (DNA): TGTGCCAGCAGTGTACTAGCGGCGGGCCCAGATACGCAGTATTTT. The encoded protein is CASSVLAAGPDTQYF.

The chain uses TRBV11-2 and TRBJ2-5; D might be TRBD2 (6 bases). The CDR3 runs 13 residues. Trimming pared 3 bases from V and 2 bases from J, leaving 7 bases between. Germline values: CDR1 SGHAT, CDR2 FQNNGV. CDR3 bases: TGTGCCAGCAGCTTGGGGGGACAAGAGACCCAGTACTTC. It is translated as CASSLGGQETQYF. Together with reference TRBV11-2 and TRBJ2-5, the CDR3 gives the full variable domain: EAGVAQSPRYKIIEKRQSVAFWCNPISGHATLYWYQQILGQGPKLLIQFQNNGVVDDSQLPKDRFSAERLKGVDSTLKIQPAKLEDSAVYLCASSLGGQETQYFGPGTRLLVL.

The rearrangement links TRBV29-1 to TRBJ1-5, with TRBD1 matching 8 bases. With 6 bases clipped from V and 0 bases from J, the junction kept 7 bases outside the gene matches. Germline values: CDR1 SQVTM, CDR2 ANQGSEA. The CDR3 covers 15 residues. The CDR3 bases are TGCAGCGTATCGACAGGGGCCTATAGCAATCAGCCCCAGCATTTT. The encoded protein is CSVSTGAYSNQPQHF.

This clone was seen a single time. The CDR3 DNA is TGTGCCAGCAACGGGGCTAACTATGGCTACACCTTC. Residues: CASNGANYGYTF. The chain has TRBV6-1 and TRBJ1-2, with D hard to call. Germline V gives CDR1 MNHNS, CDR2 SASEGT. V shed 7 bases and J shed 0 bases, with 6 bases lying between them. The length of the CDR3 is 12 residues.

The chain has TRBV7-6 and TRBJ2-1, with D hard to call. The V and J ends lost 4 bases and 5 bases respectively, with 9 bases between them. The CDR3 covers 13 residues. The germline V gene has CDR1 SGHVS and CDR2 FNYEAQ. CDR3 amino acids: CASSSRLDNEQFF. The DNA of the CDR3 is TGTGCCAGCAGCTCTAGACTGGACAATGAGCAGTTCTTC. The variable domain in full, with the rest retrieved from reference TRBV7-6 and TRBJ2-1, is GAGVSQSPRYKVTKRGQDVALRCDPISGHVSLYWYRQALGQGPEFLTYFNYEAQQDKSGLPNDRFSAERPEGSISTLTIQRTEQRDSAMYRCASSSRLDNEQFFGPGTRLTVL.